One and the same sample provided the 27 T cell receptor beta chains below, sequenced in a study of EBV T-cell therapy then PD-1 blockade in nasopharyngeal carcinoma. Their antigens remain unidentified. Treatment denoted: AdE1-LMPpoly-expanded autologous EBV-specific T-cell therapy followed by anti-PD-1 nivolumab. The assay was immunoSEQ multiplex PCR, and TCRdb's table has in-frame clones only and misses some. The profile shows fewer than 20,000 clones, almost 85% of them singletons. The specimen was CD8+ T cells from blood, collected around day 34 from a patient whose treatment included autologous EBV-specific T cells and nivolumab. Receptor source: a man between 35 and 55 years old with nasopharyngeal carcinoma.

Concerning this clone: Germline and junction disagree at one end, which may indicate a read error. The chain uses TRBV12-3 or TRBV12-4 and TRBJ2-7; 7 bases match TRBD1. The CDR3 consists of 11 residues. CDR3 in amino acids: CASTKGDSPSF. The CDR3 DNA reads TGTGCCAGCACCAAGGGGGACAGTCCGTCGTTC.

The chain combines TRBV2 with TRBJ1-6, with D uncertain. There are 17 residues in the CDR3. Per germline, CDR1 SNHLY and CDR2 FYNNEI. The V and J ends lost 4 bases and 9 bases respectively, with 22 bases between them. CDR3 DNA sequence: TGTGCCAGCAGTGTCGGTAATTCCCTTGGCCTGGGTTCACCCCTCCACTTT. Protein: CASSVGNSLGLGSPLHF.

The V and J genes are TRBV7-9 and TRBJ1-4; 7 bases line up with TRBD1. The CDR3 contains 12 residues. From germline, CDR1 is SEHNR and CDR2 FQNEAQ (reference sequence). The junction had 4 bases not matched to a gene; V was cut back by 8 bases and J by 7 bases. CDR3: CASGDSREKLFF. As DNA, the CDR3 is TGTGCCAGCGGGGACAGTCGTGAAAAACTGTTTTTT.

In this sample, this clone turned up a few times. The chain combines TRBV2 with TRBJ2-1, with 9 bases matching TRBD2. The CDR3 contains 13 residues. CDR1 is SNHLY, CDR2 FYNNEI, per germline. Trimming removed 2 bases from V and 8 bases from J; junction bases left unmatched: 1. CDR3 protein: CASSEKRGDEQFF. CDR3 nucleotide sequence: TGTGCCAGCAGTGAAAAGCGGGGGGATGAGCAGTTCTTC.

The chain has TRBV28 and TRBJ2-1, with TRBD2 matching over 7 bases. The CDR3 is 14 amino acids. CDR1 is MDHEN and CDR2 is SYDVKM in the germline V gene. Trimming cost V 6 bases and J 3 bases; bases outside gene matches: 5. The CDR3, as DNA: TGTGCCAGCAGGCACCGGGACTACTACAATGAGCAGTTCTTC. Translating gives CASRHRDYYNEQFF.

The chain links TRBV6-5 to TRBJ2-5, with a possible D match to TRBD1 (6 bases). Germline lookup yields CDR1 MNHEY and CDR2 SVGAGI. The ends were cut back, 2 bases at V and 5 bases at J, with 9 bases in the middle. The CDR3 is 13 residues long. The CDR3 loop reads CASSYGTWETQYF. CDR3 bases: TGTGCCAGCAGTTACGGGACATGGGAGACCCAGTACTTC.

J is TRBJ1-2 and V is TRBV5-1, with D possibly TRBD1 on 5 matching bases. Germline V gives CDR1 SGHRS, CDR2 YFSETQ. CDR3 length: 15 residues. V was shortened by 0 bases and J by 5 bases, with 14 bases between the two germline ends. Written as DNA, the CDR3 is TGCGCCAGCAGCTTGGGGTTAGAAGGGGAATATGGCTACACCTTC. Translation gives CASSLGLEGEYGYTF.

This clone was counted a single time. The chain combines TRBV15 with TRBJ2-7; 7 bases match TRBD2. Germline trimming cut 0 bases from V and 4 bases from J; bases unmatched to any gene: 3. CDR3 length equals 14 residues. Germline V gene lookup returns CDR1 LNHNV and CDR2 YYDKDF (reference sequence). The chain's CDR3 is CATSREGSGYEQYF. CDR3 nucleotides: TGTGCCACCAGCAGAGAAGGTAGCGGGTACGAGCAGTACTTC.

The V call is TRBV27, the J call TRBJ2-7; TRBD2 agrees at 7 bases. CDR3 length: 18 amino acids. Germline CDR1 is MNHEY and CDR2 is SMNVEV (reference sequence). The V segment lost 3 bases and the J segment 0 bases; nucleotides outside the gene matches: 14. Written as DNA, the CDR3 is TGTGCCAGCAGTTTGCTTAGGACCAGGGAGGGGATCTCCTACGAGCAGTACTTC. The encoded protein is CASSLLRTREGISYEQYF.

This clone was counted only a few times. The genes are TRBV3-1 (or the pseudogene TRBV3-2) and TRBJ2-7; no clear D. Germline V gene lookup returns CDR1 LGHDT and CDR2 YNNKEL (reference sequence). V was trimmed by 6 bases and J by 2 bases, leaving 5 bases between them. The CDR3 sequence is 11 residues long. The CDR3 sequence is CASRTPYEQYF. In DNA, the CDR3 is TGTGCCAGCAGGACACCCTACGAGCAGTACTTC.

The gene calls are TRBV14 and TRBJ2-7; 8 bases fit TRBD1. The CDR3 totals 14 residues. Germline CDR1 reads SGHDN; CDR2 reads FVKESK. The V segment lost 6 bases and the J segment 4 bases; nucleotides outside the gene matches: 8. The CDR3: CASRQDRVFYEQYF. CDR3 in DNA: TGTGCCAGCAGGCAGGACAGGGTCTTTTACGAGCAGTACTTC. The variable domain in full, completed from reference TRBV14 and TRBJ2-7, reads EAGVTQFPSHSVIEKGQTVTLRCDPISGHDNLYWYRRVMGKEIKFLLHFVKESKQDESGMPNNRFLAERTGGTYSTLKVQPAELEDSGVYFCASRQDRVFYEQYFGPGTRLTVT.

V usage is TRBV6-1 and J usage is TRBJ2-1; 10 bases agree with TRBD1. There are 15 residues in the CDR3. Looked up from germline, CDR1 is MNHNS and CDR2 is SASEGT. After removal of 3 bases from V and 8 bases from J, the junction contained 7 bases not matched to a gene. For the CDR3, the DNA is TGTGCCAGCAGTGAGCCGGGACAGGGGATCGATGAGCAGTTCTTC. This sequence encodes CASSEPGQGIDEQFF.

The chain employs TRBV7-9 and TRBJ2-7; D is unresolved. The CDR3 contains 12 residues. Germline CDR1 reads SEHNR; CDR2 reads FQNEAQ (reference sequence). Trimming pared 1 base from V and 1 base from J, leaving 2 bases between. The DNA of the CDR3 is TGTGCCAGCAGCTTAGTTTCCTACGAGCAGTACTTC. Its translation: CASSLVSYEQYF.

The genes are TRBV27 and TRBJ2-3, with 9 positions matching TRBD2. The CDR3 has 21 amino acids. CDR1 is MNHEY, CDR2 SMNVEV, per germline (reference sequence). Trimming removed 6 bases from V and 0 bases from J; junction bases left unmatched: 22. The CDR3 DNA reads TGTGCCAGCAGGACAGGGACCCCCTACCGGGTAGCGGGGGCCAGCACAGATACGCAGTATTTT. Encoded protein: CASRTGTPYRVAGASTDTQYF.

V and J are TRBV7-8 and TRBJ2-3, with D tentatively TRBD2 (6 bases). Germline V gene lookup returns CDR1 SGHVS and CDR2 FQNEAQ. V was clipped by 1 base and J by 5 bases, with 10 bases between them. This CDR3 spans 14 amino acids. CDR3: CASSLVGGEDTQYF. Here the CDR3 DNA reads TGTGCCAGCAGCTTAGTCGGGGGTGAAGATACGCAGTATTTT.

The rearrangement uses TRBV24-1 and TRBJ2-3; the D is unclear. V was shortened by 0 bases and J by 6 bases, with 3 bases between the two germline ends. The CDR3 covers 12 residues. Per germline, CDR1 KGHDR and CDR2 SFDVKD. Written as DNA, the CDR3 is TGTGCCACCAGTGATTTGGGGGATACGCAGTATTTT. Translating gives CATSDLGDTQYF.

V usage is TRBV4-2 and J usage is TRBJ2-7; 8 positions agree with TRBD2. The CDR3 is 16 residues long. With V trimmed by 1 base and J by 1 base, 6 bases remained unmatched. Germline-derived CDR1 and CDR2 are LGHNA and YNFKEQ. CDR3 amino acids: CASSQGNSGESYEQYF. As DNA, the CDR3 is TGTGCCAGCAGCCAAGGGAATAGCGGGGAATCCTACGAGCAGTACTTC.

The rearrangement joins TRBV5-6 to TRBJ2-6, with 7 bases identical to TRBD1. The V gene's germline CDR1 is SGHDT and CDR2 YYEEEE. J lost 1 base, V lost 4 bases, and 2 bases had no gene match. This CDR3 region has 15 residues. CDR3 amino acids: CASSHRGSGANVLTF. CDR3 DNA: TGTGCCAGCAGCCACAGGGGTTCTGGGGCCAACGTCCTGACTTTC.

The CDR3 reads CASRYTDTQYF. The CDR3 DNA sequence: TGCGCCAGTAGATACACAGATACGCAGTATTTT. V is TRBV5-1 and J is TRBJ2-3, with unresolved D. This CDR3 comprises 11 residues. Trimming cost V 8 bases and J 2 bases, with 6 bases left between them. Germline V gene data show CDR1 as SGHRS and CDR2 as YFSETQ.

The V and J genes are TRBV4-3 and TRBJ1-4, with 8 positions matching TRBD1. The CDR3 is 19 amino acids. V shed 0 bases, J shed 4 bases, and the junction held 13 bases outside the gene matches. CDR1 is LGHNA and CDR2 is YSLEER in the germline V gene. CDR3 nucleotide sequence: TGCGCCAGCAGCCAAGAAGTCCTCCCCCGGACAGGGTTTAATGAAAAACTGTTTTTT. This gives the protein CASSQEVLPRTGFNEKLFF.

The chain combines TRBV27 with TRBJ1-6; no firm D call. Trimming shortened V by 2 bases and J by 8 bases, and 13 bases separated the two germline ends. The CDR3 extends over 15 amino acids. Germline V lookup: CDR1 MNHEY, CDR2 SMNVEV (reference sequence). The DNA of the CDR3 is TGTGCCAGCAGTTTAGGGTCGCAGCCTCATTCACCCCTCCACTTT. Translating gives CASSLGSQPHSPLHF.

This chain uses TRBV6-5 with TRBJ2-7, with D maybe TRBD1 (6 bases). Trimming stripped 0 bases from V and 2 bases from J, with 11 bases between. CDR3 length equals 15 residues. Germline CDR1 and CDR2: MNHEY and SVGAGI. As DNA, the CDR3 is TGTGCCAGCAGTTACTCAGAGACAGGTCCCTACGAGCAGTACTTC. Amino acid sequence: CASSYSETGPYEQYF.

The CDR3: CASSLSPTDTYEQYF. In nucleotides, the CDR3 is TGCGCCAGCAGTCTAAGCCCGACAGATACCTACGAGCAGTACTTC. The V gene is TRBV4-1, the J gene TRBJ2-7, with D perhaps TRBD1 (5 bases). The CDR3 runs 15 residues. The V end lost 6 bases, the J end lost 2 bases, and 17 bases lay between the germline ends. CDR1 is MGHRA, CDR2 YSYEKL, per germline.

V and J are TRBV12-3 or TRBV12-4 and TRBJ2-5; 7 bases match TRBD1. J lost 2 bases, V lost 3 bases, and 0 bases had no gene match. CDR3 length: 13 residues. DNA of the CDR3: TGTGCCAGCAGTTTGGGACAGCAAGAGACCCAGTACTTC. This codes for CASSLGQQETQYF.

CDR3 sequence reads: CSVVAGQGQRGGPDTQYF. CDR3 coding DNA: TGCAGCGTTGTAGCGGGACAGGGCCAGCGGGGGGGCCCAGATACGCAGTATTTT. The gene calls are TRBV29-1 and TRBJ2-3; D may be TRBD2 (10 bases). The CDR3 is made up of 18 amino acids. The V end lost 4 bases, the J end lost 4 bases, and 27 bases lay between the germline ends. CDR1 is SQVTM and CDR2 is ANQGSEA in the germline V gene.

V and J are TRBV7-3 and TRBJ2-3; no reliable D call. V was cut by 2 bases and J by 2 bases, with 5 bases left in between. The CDR3 has 13 residues. Germline V CDR1 and CDR2: SGHTA, FQGTGA. CDR3 nucleotide sequence: TGTGCCAGCAGCTTAGTAAACACAGATACGCAGTATTTT. This codes for CASSLVNTDTQYF.

The gene calls are TRBV5-5 and TRBJ1-2; D ambiguous. Trimming removed 4 bases at V and 14 bases at J, with 18 bases between. The CDR3 spans 12 residues. Germline CDR1 SGHKS, CDR2 YYEKEE (reference sequence). This chain's CDR3 is CASSPWTEEYTF. The CDR3 coding sequence is TGTGCCAGCAGCCCCTGGACGGAGGAGTATACCTTC.